This T cell receptor (beta chain) was recorded in a study of shared clonotypes between healthy human individuals. Method: immunoSEQ multiplex PCR; TCRdb's copy keeps in-frame clones and lacks some. The sample contains around 600,000 clones, 90% to 95% of which appear only once. The naive CD8 population came from CD45RO-negative cells selected for CCR7, without terminally differentiated effector memory CD45RA+ cells. V lost 3 bases to trimming and J lost 5 bases; unmatched junction nucleotides: 4. This CDR3 is 13 amino acids long. Germline V gene lookup returns CDR1 MGHRA and CDR2 YSYEKL. Sequenced material: naive CD8+ T cells sorted from blood. The source is a woman younger than 45 in good health. The chain carries TRBV4-1 and TRBJ2-7; 7 positions match TRBD1. The CDR3: CASSHRGSHEQYF. CDR3 bases: TGCGCCAGCAGCCACAGGGGGTCGCACGAGCAGTACTTC.